The 6 T cell receptor beta chains below were found in one sample sequenced in a study of blood T cell repertoires in COVID-19. Here immunoSEQ multiplex PCR was the method, and the copy in TCRdb shows in-frame clones only, minus some. Of roughly 230,000 clones in the sample, around 84% were seen once. Sequencing was carried out using PBMCs or T cells enriched from blood (not recorded which). These receptor sequences come from a woman in her forties or fifties who had been exposed to COVID-19.

V and J are TRBV10-3 and TRBJ1-2; weak D call: TRBD1 (5 bases). The CDR3 has 15 amino acids. Germline V gene sequence: CDR1 ENHRY, CDR2 SYGVKD. The germline V and J ends were trimmed by 3 bases and 5 bases, with 16 bases remaining between them. The DNA for the CDR3 is TGTGCCATCAGTGAAGGAGAGACAGTCCTTTATGGCTACACCTTC. Translating gives CAISEGETVLYGYTF.

This chain uses TRBV9 with TRBJ2-2; 9 nucleotides align to TRBD2. CDR1 is SGDLS, CDR2 YYNGEE, per germline. The CDR3 spans 15 residues. With 0 bases clipped from V and 5 bases from J, the junction kept 2 bases outside the gene matches. The CDR3: CASSVGGGATGELFF. The CDR3 nucleotides read TGTGCCAGCAGCGTAGGCGGGGGGGCAACCGGGGAGCTGTTTTTT.

The chain couples TRBV11-2 to TRBJ1-4, with TRBD1 matching 9 bases. V lost 3 bases, J lost 5 bases, and 4 bases stayed unmatched. This CDR3 region has 15 residues. Germline CDR1 SGHAT, CDR2 FQNNGV. DNA for the CDR3: TGTGCCAGCAGCTTTGGACAGGGGATAAATGAAAAACTGTTTTTT. Amino acid sequence: CASSFGQGINEKLFF.

The J gene is TRBJ1-1, the V gene TRBV20-1, with D maybe TRBD1 (5 bases). This CDR3 has 14 residues. Trimming removed 3 bases at V and 4 bases at J, with 15 bases between. Germline assignment: CDR1 DFQATT and CDR2 SNEGSKA (reference sequence). CDR3: CSASDYDRFTEAFF. CDR3 sequence (DNA): TGCAGTGCTAGTGATTACGACAGATTCACTGAAGCTTTCTTT.

The chain combines TRBV9 with TRBJ1-6, with D hard to call. Per the germline V gene, CDR1 is SGDLS and CDR2 is YYNGEE. This CDR3 is built from 14 residues. Trimming took off 0 bases at V and 9 bases at J, with 10 bases between the two ends. CDR3 sequence (DNA): TGTGCCAGCAGCGTAGGTACCGGGAGTTCACCCCTCCACTTT. Protein product: CASSVGTGSSPLHF.

The genes are TRBV3-1 (or the pseudogene TRBV3-2) and TRBJ1-2; D is ambiguous. The CDR3 totals 18 residues. V gave up 5 bases and J gave up 8 bases, with 30 bases separating them. Germline CDR1 LGHDT, CDR2 YNNKEL (reference sequence). The CDR3: CASSSRLGRPSSWEGYTF. The CDR3 DNA follows: TGTGCCAGCAGCTCACGGTTGGGCAGGCCGTCGTCCTGGGAGGGCTACACCTTC.